One T cell receptor beta chain is described in this entry. Its antigen is still unknown. CDR3 length equals 17 residues. In germline, CDR1 is SEHNR, CDR2 FQNEAQ (reference sequence). With 3 bases clipped from V and 4 bases from J, the junction kept 4 bases outside the gene matches. These data come from a study of T cells in Graves' hyperthyroidism and ophthalmopathy. Study findings and constraints: Most thyroid-expanded clonotypes above 0.001 were also found in blood.

The TCR beta CDR3 regions underwent amplification using RNA transcripts as the source. The HTBI primer set served for first-round RT-PCR of the TCR CDR3. TCRdb re-derived calls from the multiplex PCR reads in MiXCR, one entry per CDR3 protein. The repertoire includes roughly 500,000 distinct CDR3 sequences, less than 25% of them detected once, and 45% to 50% sits in the top ten. This chain connects TRBV7-9 to TRBJ2-6, with TRBD1 matching over 12 bases. This receptor was obtained from a woman in her seventies with Graves' ophthalmopathy. The sequenced sample was blood. The CDR3 spells CASSFRDRGLGANVLTF. For the CDR3, the DNA is TGTGCCAGCAGCTTCCGGGACAGGGGGCTAGGGGCCAACGTCCTGACTTTC.